This T cell receptor (beta chain) came from a study of blood T cell repertoires in COVID-19. Study-level information: Sample material is recorded as cDNA or gDNA derived from T cells, B-cell-depleted T cells, or PBMCs.

Participant-given clinical history determined each cohort assignment. Assay: immunoSEQ multiplex PCR; the TCRdb copy retains only in-frame clones and omits some. Counted here are 250,000 to 400,000 clones, around 90% occurring once; the ten biggest clones make up roughly 5.3%. CDR1 LNHDA and CDR2 SQIVND come from the germline V gene (reference sequence). Trimming shortened V by 5 bases and J by 0 bases, and 5 bases separated the two germline ends. The CDR3 has 13 residues. The sequencing sample was made of PBMCs or T cells enriched from blood (not recorded which). The chain employs TRBV19 and TRBJ1-5, with D unresolved. The source is a man aged 55 to 70 who had recovered from COVID-19. DNA of the CDR3: TGTGCCAGTAGTCGAGATAGCAATCAGCCCCAGCATTTT. This codes for CASSRDSNQPQHF.